The 21 T cell receptor beta chains given below trace back to one sample, sequenced in a study of T cells in women clearing cervical HPV infection. Profiled with immunoSEQ multiplex PCR; TCRdb holds only in-frame clones, not every one. The sample table sets out tens of thousands of clones. The sequenced sample consisted of blood buffy coat. These receptors all come from a woman between 18 and 75 years old with a cervical HPV16 infection that either progressed to CIN3+ or cleared (not recorded which).

Worth noting for this clone: With the read ending 3 residues before the CDR3 end, the germline J gene is used to fill in that end. J is TRBJ2-3 and V is TRBV20-1; 9 positions agree with TRBD2. From germline, CDR1 is DFQATT and CDR2 SNEGSKA (reference sequence). The CDR3 contains 15 residues. With V trimmed by 0 bases and J by 4 bases, 5 bases remained unmatched. CDR3 sequence reads: CSARDPAGGSDTQYF. CDR3 DNA (partial): TGCAGTGCTAGAGATCCGGCGGGGGGGTCAGATACG.

Worth noting for this clone: The read falls 3 residues short of the CDR3 end, and the missing part is taken from the germline J gene. The chain recombines TRBV2 with TRBJ1-5, with TRBD1 matching 7 bases. CDR3 length: 15 residues. Germline loops: CDR1 SNHLY, CDR2 FYNNEI. The junction had 11 bases not matched to a gene; V was cut back by 3 bases and J by 9 bases. The covered CDR3 bases are TGTGCCAGCAGTGATAACCGACAGGGCTCATGGCCC. The encoded protein is CASSDNRQGSWP. In full, the CDR3 is CASSDNRQGSWPQHF.

Points on this clone: The read ends 3 residues shy of where the CDR3 ends; the end is completed using the germline J gene. The chain carries TRBV19 and TRBJ1-1; 10 nucleotides match TRBD1. Germline V gives CDR1 LNHDA, CDR2 SQIVND (reference sequence). With V trimmed by 3 bases and J by 4 bases, 11 bases remained unmatched. The CDR3 length is 17 residues. The CDR3 sequence: CASSIFRTGGAVTEAFF. CDR3 DNA (partial): TGTGCCAGTAGTATTTTCAGGACAGGGGGGGCCGTCACTGAA.

Concerning this clone itself: The CDR3 is cut off 3 residues early in the read; its end comes from the germline J gene. The V gene is TRBV7-9, the J gene TRBJ1-3, with unresolved D. The CDR3 covers 15 residues. Per the germline V gene, CDR1 is SEHNR and CDR2 is FQNEAQ (reference sequence). Trimming took 4 bases from V and 0 from J, leaving 10 bases between them. CDR3 DNA (partial): TGTGCCAGCAGCTCTCCACTTGGCTCTGGAAACACC. It specifies CASSSPLGSGNT. The full CDR3 protein reads CASSSPLGSGNTIYF.

About this clone: With the read ending 3 residues before the CDR3 end, the germline J gene is used to fill in that end. This chain uses TRBV29-1 with TRBJ2-2, with 13 bases identical to TRBD2. Germline CDR1 SQVTM, CDR2 ANQGSEA. J was trimmed by 1 base and V by 7 bases; bases with no gene match: 3. The CDR3 is 15 amino acids. Partial CDR3 DNA: TGCAGCGCTAGGACTAGCGGGGGGAACACCGGGGAG. Residues: CSARTSGGNTGE. The full CDR3 is CSARTSGGNTGELFF.

With regard to this clone: The CDR3 end is not reached by the read, which stops 3 residues before it; the germline J gene fills it in. The V gene is TRBV12-3 or TRBV12-4, the J gene TRBJ2-3; 9 bases are shared with TRBD2. This CDR3 has 16 residues. V shed 3 bases and J 3 bases; nucleotides not matched to a gene: 7. The CDR3 is CASSLISGLATDTQYF. Partial CDR3 DNA: TGTGCCAGCAGTTTGATAAGTGGACTAGCGACAGATACG.

As to this clone: Read data end 3 residues before the CDR3 end; the end is taken from the germline J gene. The chain carries TRBV5-1 and TRBJ2-2; weak D call: TRBD2 (5 bases). V gave up 5 bases and J gave up 1 base, with 9 bases separating them. There are 14 residues in the CDR3. From germline, CDR1 is SGHRS and CDR2 YFSETQ. The sequenced part of the CDR3 DNA is TGCGCCAGCAGTCGGACTGTGAACACCGGGGAG. This encodes CASSRTVNTGE. The entire CDR3 sequence reads CASSRTVNTGELFF.

In the case of this clone: Other DNA sequences from this sample encode an identical CDR3 as well. This chain's CDR3 is CSANRGNQPQHF. CDR3 bases read: TGCAGTGCTAACAGGGGCAATCAGCCC. The chain employs TRBV20-1 and TRBJ1-5, with D possibly TRBD1 on 6 matching bases. The sequence runs out 3 residues before the end of the CDR3; the remainder is reconstructed from the germline J gene. Germline V lookup: CDR1 DFQATT, CDR2 SNEGSKA (reference sequence). The V and J ends lost 4 bases and 2 bases respectively, with 6 bases between them. This CDR3 has 12 amino acids.

In the case of this clone: The sequence runs out 3 residues before the end of the CDR3; the remainder is reconstructed from the germline J gene. This chain uses TRBV30 with TRBJ1-6; D possibly corresponds to TRBD1 (5 bases). This CDR3 spans 13 amino acids. Trimming took off 1 base at V and 11 bases at J, with 12 bases between the two ends. CDR1 and CDR2 (germline): GTSNPN, SVGIG (reference sequence). CDR3 sequence: CAWSEGRGAPLHF. Incomplete CDR3 DNA: TGTGCCTGGAGTGAGGGAAGGGGCGCACCC.

CDR3 bases read: TGTGCCAGTAGTATGGGACAGCGTAGCAATCAGCCC. Translating it yields CASSMGQRSNQP. In full, the CDR3 reads CASSMGQRSNQPQHF. This chain joins TRBV19 and TRBJ1-5; the match to TRBD1 covers 7 bases. The read gets to within 3 residues of the CDR3 end, and the germline J gene fills in the rest. The junction had 2 bases not matched to a gene; V was cut back by 3 bases and J by 0 bases. The germline V gene encodes CDR1 LNHDA and CDR2 SQIVND (reference sequence). The CDR3 loop spans 15 amino acids.

The sequenced CDR3 bases are TGTGCCAGCAGCTTAAAACAGGGGTTCGGGGAG. Protein product: CASSLKQGFGE. The whole CDR3 sequence is CASSLKQGFGELFF. The gene calls are TRBV7-2 and TRBJ2-2; TRBD1 matches 7 bases. The read finishes 3 residues shy of the CDR3 end, and the germline J gene is used to complete it. CDR3 size: 14 residues. Germline assignment: CDR1 SGHTA and CDR2 FQGNSA. The J segment lost 7 bases and the V segment lost 2 bases, leaving 4 bases of the junction unmatched.

The CDR3 DNA, read in part, is TGTGCCAGCAGCCCTACTGGGGTGGGCGGGGGAGCCGGGGAG. Translating it yields CASSPTGVGGGAGE. The complete CDR3 sequence is CASSPTGVGGGAGELFF. The chain joins TRBV7-3 to TRBJ2-2, with 7 nucleotides matching TRBD2. The CDR3 extends 3 residues past the end of the read, so its final part is completed from the germline J gene. Germline assignment: CDR1 SGHTA and CDR2 FQGTGA. The CDR3 extends over 17 amino acids. The V gene end was trimmed by 5 bases and the J gene end by 6 bases; junction bases not matched to a gene: 15.

In regard to this clone: The read ends 3 residues early relative to the CDR3; the germline J gene fills the gap. The V call is TRBV14, the J call TRBJ2-3, with D unclear. CDR1 is SGHDN and CDR2 is FVKESK in the germline V gene. The CDR3 runs 14 residues. The germline V and J ends were trimmed by 2 bases and 0 bases, with 6 bases remaining between them. The DNA read from the CDR3 is TGTGCCAGCAGCCAAAGGGTGAGCACAGATACG. This encodes CASSQRVSTDT. The CDR3 as a whole reads CASSQRVSTDTQYF.

In regard to this clone: From the germline J gene comes the end of the CDR3, since the read stops 3 residues before it. The gene calls are TRBV5-1 and TRBJ1-2, with 10 nucleotides matching TRBD1. CDR3 length equals 14 residues. V lost 5 bases to trimming and J lost 7 bases; unmatched junction nucleotides: 8. CDR1 is SGHRS, CDR2 YFSETQ, per germline. CDR3: CASRLTGGVSGYTF. Incomplete CDR3 DNA: TGCGCCAGCAGACTGACAGGGGGCGTTAGTGGC. The full variable domain, its missing parts supplied by reference TRBV5-1 and TRBJ1-2, is KAGVTQTPRYLIKTRGQQVTLSCSPISGHRSVSWYQQTPGQGLQFLFEYFSETQRNKGNFPGRFSGRQFSNSRSEMNVSTLELGDSALYLCASRLTGGVSGYTFGSGTRLTVV.

A word on this clone: The read comes to an end 3 residues before the CDR3 does, leaving the germline J gene to fill in the end. This sequence joins TRBV19 and TRBJ2-1, with 7 positions matching TRBD1. The J segment lost 9 bases and the V segment lost 3 bases, leaving 11 bases of the junction unmatched. Per germline, CDR1 LNHDA and CDR2 SQIVND (reference sequence). The CDR3 consists of 15 residues. Here the CDR3 reads CASSMAAGGLGEQFF. The sequenced CDR3 bases are TGTGCCAGTAGTATGGCTGCAGGGGGATTAGGTGAG.

Concerning this clone: The read terminates 3 residues before the CDR3 end, so the remaining end is supplied by the germline J gene. This rearrangement joins TRBV2 to TRBJ1-6; 9 positions match TRBD1. Germline CDR1 SNHLY, CDR2 FYNNEI. This CDR3 is built from 15 residues. The junction had 10 bases not matched to a gene; V was cut back by 6 bases and J by 10 bases. Partial CDR3 DNA: TGTGCCAGCAGGGCTGACAGGGGGGCGGTATCACCC. Translation: CASRADRGAVSP. In full, the CDR3 is CASRADRGAVSPLHF.

With respect to this clone: The DNA ends 3 residues before the CDR3 does, and the rest of the CDR3 is filled in from the germline J gene. The gene calls are TRBV12-3 or TRBV12-4 and TRBJ1-2, with D uncertain. This CDR3 region has 11 residues. V gave up 6 bases and J gave up 7 bases, with 9 bases separating them. Incomplete CDR3 DNA: TGTGCCAGCAGCACCAGTGTTGGC. This gives the protein CASSTSVG. Given in full, the CDR3 is CASSTSVGYTF.

As regards this clone: The read ends 3 residues early relative to the CDR3; the germline J gene fills the gap. The V gene is TRBV3-1 (or the pseudogene TRBV3-2), the J gene TRBJ2-3; 7 nucleotides line up with TRBD1. The ends lost 1 base at V and 5 bases at J; junction bases unmatched: 3. Germline assignment: CDR1 LGHDT and CDR2 YNNKEL (reference sequence). The CDR3 spans 14 residues. The CDR3 region is CASSQVNRGDTQYF. Incomplete CDR3 DNA: TGTGCCAGCAGCCAAGTAAACAGGGGAGATACG.

The covered CDR3 bases are TGTGCCAGTAAACGCCGGGACACGGAAGTCACAGATACG. This translates into CASKRRDTEVTDT. The entire CDR3 protein reads CASKRRDTEVTDTQYF. The chain links TRBV19 to TRBJ2-3; D may be TRBD1 (6 bases). Coverage ceases 3 residues before the CDR3 finishes, and the germline J gene fills in the end. The germline CDR1 and CDR2 sequences are LNHDA and SQIVND (reference sequence). This CDR3 region has 16 residues. Trimming pared 7 bases from V and 2 bases from J, leaving 19 bases between.

As to this clone: The missing CDR3 end, 3 residues past where the read stops, is filled in from the germline J gene. V usage is TRBV19 and J usage is TRBJ1-2; D is perhaps TRBD1 (6 bases). The CDR3 has 17 amino acids. CDR1 is LNHDA and CDR2 is SQIVND in the germline V gene (reference sequence). The part of the CDR3 DNA that was read is TGTGCCAGTAAGGAGCGGGGGGGCCTAACTAGCACAGATACC. It specifies CASKERGGLTSTDT. The full CDR3 sequence reads CASKERGGLTSTDTYTF. Drawing the rest from reference TRBV19 and TRBJ1-2, the complete variable domain is DGGITQSPKYLFRKEGQNVTLSCEQNLNHDAMYWYRQDPGQGLRLIYYSQIVNDFQKGDIAEGYSVSREKKESFPLTVTSAQKNPTAFYLCASKERGGLTSTDTYTFGSGTRLTVV.

Regarding this clone: The read comes to an end 3 residues before the CDR3 does, leaving the germline J gene to fill in the end. The chain has TRBV12-3 or TRBV12-4 and TRBJ1-2; D remains ambiguous. The CDR3 sequence is 13 residues long. The V gene lost 3 bases and the J gene lost 7 bases, with 12 bases spanning the gap. CDR3 bases read: TGTGCCAGCAGTTTTTCGGGGAACGGTGGC. Its translation is CASSFSGNGG. The full CDR3 protein reads CASSFSGNGGYTF.